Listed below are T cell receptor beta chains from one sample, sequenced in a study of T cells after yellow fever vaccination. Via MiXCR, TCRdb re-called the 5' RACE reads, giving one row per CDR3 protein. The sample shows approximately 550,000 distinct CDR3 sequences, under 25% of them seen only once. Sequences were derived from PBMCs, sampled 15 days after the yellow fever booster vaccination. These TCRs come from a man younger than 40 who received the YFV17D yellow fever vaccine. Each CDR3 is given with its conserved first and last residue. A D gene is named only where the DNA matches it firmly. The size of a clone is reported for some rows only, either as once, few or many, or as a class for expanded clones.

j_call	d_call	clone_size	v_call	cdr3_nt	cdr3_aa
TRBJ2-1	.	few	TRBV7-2	TGTGCCAGCAGTGCTAGATCCCATGAGCAGTTCTTC	CASSARSHEQFF
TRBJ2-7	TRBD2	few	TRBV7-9	TGTGCCAGCAGCCGCCGAGCGGGAGCCTACGAGCAGTACTTC	CASSRRAGAYEQYF
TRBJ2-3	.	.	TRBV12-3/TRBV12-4	TGTGCCAGCAGTTCATCATGGAATGGCACAGATACGCAGTATTTT	CASSSSWNGTDTQYF
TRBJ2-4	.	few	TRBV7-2	TGTGCCAGCAGCTCTCAAAGCGGGAAAAACATTCAGTACTTC	CASSSQSGKNIQYF
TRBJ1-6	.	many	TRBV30	TGTGCCTGGGCCGAGACAGACAATTCACCCCTCCACTTT	CAWAETDNSPLHF
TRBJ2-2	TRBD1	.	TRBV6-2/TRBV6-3	TGTGCCGGATCGGGACAGGGGTCTACCGGGGAGCTGCTTTTT	CAGSGQGSTGELLF
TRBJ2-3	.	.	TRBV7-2	TGTGCCAGCAGCTTAGTGGGCCCCAGTTCCTGGCCAGATACGCAGTATTTT	CASSLVGPSSWPDTQYF
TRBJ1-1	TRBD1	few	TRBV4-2	TGTGCCAGCAGCCCGAGAGACAGGGTGGACACTGAAGCTTTCTTT	CASSPRDRVDTEAFF
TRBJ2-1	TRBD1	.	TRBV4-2	TGTGCCAGCGGCTTTGGGCCGACAGGGAGCTCCTACAATGAGCAGTTCTTC	CASGFGPTGSSYNEQFF
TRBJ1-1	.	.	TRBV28	TGTGCCAGCAGCTTCCTGGAGGGGTCGGGGAATGCTGAAGCTTTCTTT	CASSFLEGSGNAEAFF
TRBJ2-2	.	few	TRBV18	TGTGCCAGCTCACGTGGGCCCGACACCGGGGAGCTGTTTTTT	CASSRGPDTGELFF
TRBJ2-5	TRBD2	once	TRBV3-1	TGTGCCAGCAGCCTCGACACTAGCGGGGTCCAAGAGACCCAGTACTTC	CASSLDTSGVQETQYF
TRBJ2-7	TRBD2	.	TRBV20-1	TGCAGTGCTCCAGGGAGCGGGGGAACCTACGAGCAGTACTTC	CSAPGSGGTYEQYF
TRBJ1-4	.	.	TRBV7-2	TGTGCCAGCAGCCCCAGCCCTTGGGGGGAAAAACTGTTTTTT	CASSPSPWGEKLFF
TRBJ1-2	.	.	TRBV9	TGTGCCAGCAGCGGGGGGCTTAACTATGGCTACACCTTC	CASSGGLNYGYTF
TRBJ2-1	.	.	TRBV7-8	TGTGCCAGCAGCCTCGACGGGATTGAGCAGTTCTTC	CASSLDGIEQFF
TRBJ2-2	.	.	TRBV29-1	TGCAGCGTTCGCGGCGGGGCAAACACCGGGGAGCTGTTTTTT	CSVRGGANTGELFF
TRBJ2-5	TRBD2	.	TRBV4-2	TGTGCCAGCAGCCAAGATCTGCCCCATTACCGGCTAGCGGGAGTGGAGACCCAGTACTTC	CASSQDLPHYRLAGVETQYF
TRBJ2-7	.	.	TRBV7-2	TGTGCCAGCAACCTTTTAGGGGATGAGCAGTACTTC	CASNLLGDEQYF
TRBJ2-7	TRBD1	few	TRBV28	TGTGCCAGCAGCCTCCCCGACAGGGGAAGAGGAGAGCAGTACTTC	CASSLPDRGRGEQYF
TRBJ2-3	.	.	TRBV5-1	TGCGCCAGCAGCTTGGTAGGGGCCATCTCCACAGATACGCAGTATTTT	CASSLVGAISTDTQYF
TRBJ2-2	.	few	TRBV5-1	TGCGCCAGCAGCCCGGACCGGAGGAACACCGGGGAGCTGTTTTTT	CASSPDRRNTGELFF
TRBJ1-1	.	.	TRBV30	TGTGCCTGGAGTGCCCCCCCAAAAGGGGGAACTGAAGCTTTCTTT	CAWSAPPKGGTEAFF
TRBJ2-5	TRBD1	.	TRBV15	TGTGCCACCAGCAGAGGAGCAGGGGGTGAGACCCAGTACTTC	CATSRGAGGETQYF
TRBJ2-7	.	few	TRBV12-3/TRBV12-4	TGTGCCAGCTCCTCGGGACACAACTACGAGCAGTACTTC	CASSSGHNYEQYF
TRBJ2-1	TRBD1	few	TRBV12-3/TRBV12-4	TGTGCCAGCAGTTCCCGGGACAGGGGGGGGAATGAGCAGTTCTTC	CASSSRDRGGNEQFF
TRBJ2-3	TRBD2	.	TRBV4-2	TGTGCCAGCAGCCAAGATGGGCGGGAGGCAGCAGATACGCAGTATTTT	CASSQDGREAADTQYF
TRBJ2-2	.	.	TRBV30	TGTGCCTGGAGTGTACTGTCGGGGTCCGGGGAGCTGTTTTTT	CAWSVLSGSGELFF
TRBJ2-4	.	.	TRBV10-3	TGTGCCACGAGCCAGGGGGAGGTTTGGGAAAACATTCAGTACTTC	CATSQGEVWENIQYF
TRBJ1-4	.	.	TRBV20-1	TGCAGTGCATCGAAGGGGACTAATGAAAAACTGTTTTTT	CSASKGTNEKLFF
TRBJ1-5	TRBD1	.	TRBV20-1	TGCAGTGCTATGACAGGGGTTCAGCCCCAGCATTTT	CSAMTGVQPQHF
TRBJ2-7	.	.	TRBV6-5	TGTGCCAGCAGTTACAGCCAGGGAATTTACGAGCAGTACTTC	CASSYSQGIYEQYF
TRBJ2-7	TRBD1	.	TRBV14	TGTGCCAGCAGCCGAATATTGGGGACAGGGGACTACGAGCAGTACTTC	CASSRILGTGDYEQYF
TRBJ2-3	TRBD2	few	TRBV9	TGTGCCAGCAGCCCCCTTCCCGCGGGGGGGTCTAGCACAGATACGCAGTATTTT	CASSPLPAGGSSTDTQYF
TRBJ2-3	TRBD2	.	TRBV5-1	TGCGCCAGCAGGCCGGGACTAGCGGATCCCAGGGATACGCAGTATTTT	CASRPGLADPRDTQYF
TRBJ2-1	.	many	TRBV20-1	TGCAGTGCCCCGCCCGGGGTAGCCGTGGACAATGAGCAGTTCTTC	CSAPPGVAVDNEQFF
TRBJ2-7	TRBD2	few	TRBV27	TGTGCCAGCAGTTTAACAGCGGGAGGGCCCTACGAGCAGTACTTC	CASSLTAGGPYEQYF
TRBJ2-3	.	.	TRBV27	TGTGCCAGCAGGGATATAGCCTCCCCAGATACGCAGTATTTT	CASRDIASPDTQYF
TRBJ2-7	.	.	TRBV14	TGTGCCAGCAGCCTCGTTAGGGACGGACGATACGAGCAGTACTTC	CASSLVRDGRYEQYF
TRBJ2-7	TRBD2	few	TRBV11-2	TGTGCCAGCAGCTTAGCGGGGGGGCTATCATACGAGCAGTACTTC	CASSLAGGLSYEQYF
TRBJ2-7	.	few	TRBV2	TGTGCCAGCAGTGAATTGGTCGGCGAGCAGTACTTC	CASSELVGEQYF
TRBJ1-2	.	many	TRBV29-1	TGCAGCGTTCACAGGGAGGCTAACTATGGCTACACCTTC	CSVHREANYGYTF
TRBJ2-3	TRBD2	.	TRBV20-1	TGCAGTGCTATTCCAGCGGGGTACACAGATACGCAGTATTTT	CSAIPAGYTDTQYF
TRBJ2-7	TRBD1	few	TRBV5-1	TGCGCCAGCAGCTTCAATCCAGGGGGCGCACCCTACGAGCAGTACTTC	CASSFNPGGAPYEQYF
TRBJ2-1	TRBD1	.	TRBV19	TGTGCCAGTAGTATTAACAGGGGGTCCAATGAGCAGTTCTTC	CASSINRGSNEQFF
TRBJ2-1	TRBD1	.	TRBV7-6	TGTGCCAGCAGCCCGTCCGGGACAGCCAAAAATGAGCAGTTCTTC	CASSPSGTAKNEQFF
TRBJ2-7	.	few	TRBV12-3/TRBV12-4	TGTGCCAGCAGTTTTTGGGGGGCCTCCTACGAGCAGTACTTC	CASSFWGASYEQYF
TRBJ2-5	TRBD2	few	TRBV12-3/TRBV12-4	TGTGCCAGCTCCCGGGAGGGCTCTGAGACCCAGTACTTC	CASSREGSETQYF